The rows below give T cell receptor beta chains drawn from one sample of a study of technical replicates of blood from a handful of donors. Assay: immunoSEQ multiplex PCR; the TCRdb copy retains only in-frame clones and omits some. This sample yields roughly 72,000 clones, of which approximately 93% are seen a single time; about 0.37% belongs to the top ten. Input material: T cells isolated from PBMCs. Every receptor here comes from a human donor in good health. Each CDR3 is given with its conserved first and last residue. D genes are given only for firm matches. Clone size is shown for a subset of rows, as once, few, many or a class of expanded clone.

cdr3_aa	cdr3_nt	v_call	j_call	d_call	clone_size
CASSPGTASEQYF	TGTGCCAGCAGCCCAGGGACAGCCAGCGAGCAGTACTTC	TRBV11-1	TRBJ2-7	TRBD1	.
CASSIRDRIAEAFF	TGTGCCAGTAGTATTCGGGACAGGATTGCTGAAGCTTTCTTT	TRBV19	TRBJ1-1	TRBD1	.
CASSLSSGRPYNEQFF	TGTGCCAGCTCACTTTCTAGCGGGAGACCCTACAATGAGCAGTTCTTC	TRBV18	TRBJ2-1	TRBD2	.
CASSARQGSYEQYF	TGCGCCAGCAGCGCTCGACAGGGTTCCTACGAGCAGTACTTC	TRBV5-1	TRBJ2-7	TRBD1	.
CSVERGGIYNEQFF	TGCAGCGTTGAAAGAGGAGGTATTTACAATGAGCAGTTCTTC	TRBV29-1	TRBJ2-1	.	once
CASSLGQIHTEAFF	TGTGCCAGCAGTCTCGGACAAATTCACACTGAAGCTTTCTTT	TRBV27	TRBJ1-1	.	.
CASTMDRVSGNTIYF	TGTGCCAGCACCATGGACAGGGTCTCTGGAAACACCATATATTTT	TRBV6-1	TRBJ1-3	TRBD1	once
CSVGGLSYEQYF	TGCAGCGTTGGAGGGCTCTCCTACGAGCAGTACTTC	TRBV29-1	TRBJ2-7	.	.
CASSYPGRGHEQFF	TGTGCCAGTAGTTACCCCGGCAGGGGGCACGAGCAGTTCTTC	TRBV27	TRBJ2-1	TRBD1	.
CASSITGANTEAFF	TGTGCCAGTAGTATCACAGGGGCGAACACTGAAGCTTTCTTT	TRBV19	TRBJ1-1	TRBD1	few
CASLDRVNYREQYF	TGTGCCAGCTTAGACAGGGTCAATTACAGAGAGCAGTACTTC	TRBV2	TRBJ2-7	TRBD1	.
CASSLSVASSYNEQFF	TGCGCCAGCAGCTTGTCGGTTGCAAGCTCCTACAATGAGCAGTTCTTC	TRBV5-1	TRBJ2-1	.	.
CASSARVLNSGANVLTF	TGTGCCAGCAGTGCCCGGGTCTTGAACTCTGGGGCCAACGTCCTGACTTTC	TRBV6-1	TRBJ2-6	.	.
CVRTTAGTAYGYTF	TGTGTCAGAACCACGGCCGGGACAGCCTATGGCTACACCTTC	TRBV7-5	TRBJ1-2	.	.
CASSLVIASEEQYF	TGTGCCAGCAGCTTAGTAATAGCATCGGAAGAGCAGTACTTC	TRBV7-8	TRBJ2-7	.	.
CASSFDRGDTQYF	TGTGCCAGCAGCTTTGACAGGGGCGATACGCAGTATTTT	TRBV11-1	TRBJ2-3	TRBD1	.
CASGFTATGNQETQYF	TGTGCTAGTGGTTTTACCGCCACCGGGAACCAAGAGACCCAGTACTTC	TRBV12-5	TRBJ2-5	.	once
CSVPTGGYGYTF	TGCAGCGTTCCTACAGGTGGATATGGCTACACCTTC	TRBV29-1	TRBJ1-2	.	.
CASSHSPGQPLSGYTF	TGTGCCAGCAGCCACTCACCGGGACAGCCCCTTAGTGGCTACACCTTC	TRBV6-6	TRBJ1-2	TRBD1	.
CASSLGRGGPYEQYF	TGTGCTAGCAGCTTAGGTAGAGGGGGTCCCTACGAGCAGTACTTC	TRBV7-7	TRBJ2-7	.	.
CASSETGSYEQYF	TGTGCCAGTAGTGAGACAGGGAGCTACGAGCAGTACTTC	TRBV19	TRBJ2-7	TRBD1	.
CASSPRLNTEAFF	TGTGCCAGCAGCCCTCGTCTGAACACTGAAGCTTTCTTT	TRBV2	TRBJ1-1	.	.
CASSSIWGGSGNTIYF	TGTGCCAGCAGTTCTATTTGGGGCGGATCTGGAAACACCATATATTTT	TRBV27	TRBJ1-3	.	.
CASSVGQLYGYTF	TGTGCCAGCAGCGTAGGACAGCTCTATGGCTACACCTTC	TRBV9	TRBJ1-2	.	.
CSVAGTQTRYEQYF	TGCAGCGTTGCTGGGACACAAACTCGCTACGAGCAGTACTTC	TRBV29-1	TRBJ2-7	.	.
CASSPGNEQFF	TGTGCCAGCAGCCCAGGTAATGAGCAGTTCTTC	TRBV7-9	TRBJ2-1	.	.
CASSLATGGRAHGELFF	TGCGCCAGCAGCTTGGCCACGGGCGGGAGGGCCCACGGGGAGCTGTTTTTT	TRBV5-1	TRBJ2-2	TRBD2	.